The T cell receptor (beta chain) under discussion was sequenced for a study of cytomegalovirus exposure and HLA in healthy donors. Study findings and constraints: TCR sequences were mostly rare, though some public TCRs occurred in many donors.

Of note for this clone: Antigen: not known.

The PCR employed 60 Vbeta primers together with 13 Jbeta primers. Libraries were prepared by immunoSEQ multiplex PCR; TCRdb keeps only in-frame clonotypes and omits some of them. The sample comprises 110,000 to 150,000 clones, approximately 79% of which are singletons, and 4.3% rests with the top ten. Trimming took off 2 bases at V and 4 bases at J, with 8 bases between the two ends. Germline loops: CDR1 SQVTM, CDR2 ANQGSEA. There are 12 residues in the CDR3. Sequencing was carried out using PBMCs. This clonotype originated in a young man in good health and CMV-seropositive. The genes are TRBV29-1 and TRBJ2-5, with a tentative D call TRBD1 (5 bases). This chain's CDR3 is CSVEQGTETQYF. The CDR3 DNA reads as TGCAGCGTTGAACAGGGTACAGAGACCCAGTACTTC.